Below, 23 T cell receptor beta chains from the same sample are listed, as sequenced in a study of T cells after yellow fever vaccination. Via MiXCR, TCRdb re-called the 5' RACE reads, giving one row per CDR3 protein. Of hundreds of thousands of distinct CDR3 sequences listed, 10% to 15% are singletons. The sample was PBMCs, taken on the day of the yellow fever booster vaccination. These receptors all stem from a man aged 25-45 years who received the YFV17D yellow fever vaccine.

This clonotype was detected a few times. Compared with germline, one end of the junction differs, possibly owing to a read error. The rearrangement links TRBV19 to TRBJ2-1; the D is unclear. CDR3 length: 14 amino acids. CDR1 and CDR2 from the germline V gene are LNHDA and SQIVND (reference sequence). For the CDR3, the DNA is TGTGCCGGTAGTAGTCCTCGAGGTTACAATGAGCAGTTCTTC. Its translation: CAGSSPRGYNEQFF.

The CDR3 loop reads CASKLASNSYNEQFF. The CDR3 DNA reads as TGCGCCAGTAAGCTTGCATCCAATTCCTACAATGAGCAGTTCTTC. The chain has TRBV5-1 and TRBJ2-1; no firm D call. V was trimmed by 8 bases and J by 1 base, leaving 16 bases between them. CDR3 length equals 15 residues. Looked up from germline, CDR1 is SGHRS and CDR2 is YFSETQ.

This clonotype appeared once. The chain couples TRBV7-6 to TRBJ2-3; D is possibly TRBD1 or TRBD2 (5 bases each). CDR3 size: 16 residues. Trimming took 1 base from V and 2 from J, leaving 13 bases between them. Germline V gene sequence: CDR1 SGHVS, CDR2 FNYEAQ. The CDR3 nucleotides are TGTGCCAGCAGCTTAGTAGTAGGGACCAACACAGATACGCAGTATTTT. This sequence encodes CASSLVVGTNTDTQYF.

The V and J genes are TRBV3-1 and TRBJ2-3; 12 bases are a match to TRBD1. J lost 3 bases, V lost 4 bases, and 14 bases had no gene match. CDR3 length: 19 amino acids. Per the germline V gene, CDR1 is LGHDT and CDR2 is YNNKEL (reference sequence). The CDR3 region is CASSLLYRDRGRITDTQYF. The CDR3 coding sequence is TGTGCCAGCAGCCTACTTTACCGGGACAGGGGGCGTATAACAGATACGCAGTATTTT.

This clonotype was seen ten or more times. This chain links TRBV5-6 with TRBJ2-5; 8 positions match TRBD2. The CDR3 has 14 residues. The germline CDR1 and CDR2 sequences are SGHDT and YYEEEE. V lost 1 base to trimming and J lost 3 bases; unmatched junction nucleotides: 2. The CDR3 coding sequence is TGTGCCAGCAGCTTGAAACTAGCGGAAGAGACCCAGTACTTC. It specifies CASSLKLAEETQYF.

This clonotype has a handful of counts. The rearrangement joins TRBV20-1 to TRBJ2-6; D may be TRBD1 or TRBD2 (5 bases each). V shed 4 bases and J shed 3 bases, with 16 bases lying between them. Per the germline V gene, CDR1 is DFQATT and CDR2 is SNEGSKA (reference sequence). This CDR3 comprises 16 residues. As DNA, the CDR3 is TGCAGTGCTACCAGGGAGATGGAGAATGGGGCCAACGTCCTGACTTTC. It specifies CSATREMENGANVLTF.

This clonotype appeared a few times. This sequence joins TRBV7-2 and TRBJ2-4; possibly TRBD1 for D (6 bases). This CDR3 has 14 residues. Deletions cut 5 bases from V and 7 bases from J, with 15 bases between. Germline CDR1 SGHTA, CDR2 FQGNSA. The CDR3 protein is CASSLGQGWNIQYF. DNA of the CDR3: TGTGCCAGCAGCCTGGGGCAGGGGTGGAACATTCAGTACTTC.

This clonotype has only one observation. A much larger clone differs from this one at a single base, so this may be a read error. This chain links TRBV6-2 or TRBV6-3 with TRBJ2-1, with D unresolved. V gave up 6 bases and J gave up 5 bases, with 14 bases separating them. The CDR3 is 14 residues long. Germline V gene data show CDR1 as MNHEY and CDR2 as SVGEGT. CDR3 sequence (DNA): TGTGCCAGCAGACCTCTTGTCCATAACAATGAGCAGTTCTTC. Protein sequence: CASRPLVHNNEQFF.

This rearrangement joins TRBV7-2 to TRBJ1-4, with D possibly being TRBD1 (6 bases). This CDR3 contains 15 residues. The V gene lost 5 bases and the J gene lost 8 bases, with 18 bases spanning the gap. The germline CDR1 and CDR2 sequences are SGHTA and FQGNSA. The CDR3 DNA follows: TGTGCCAGCAGCCCAACCGGGGGGCGCTTCGAAAAACTGTTTTTT. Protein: CASSPTGGRFEKLFF.

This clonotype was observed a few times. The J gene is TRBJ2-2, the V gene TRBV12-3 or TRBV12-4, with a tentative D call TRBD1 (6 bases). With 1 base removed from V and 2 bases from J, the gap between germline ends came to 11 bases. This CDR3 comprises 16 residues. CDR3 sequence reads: CASSLGGHPNTGELFF. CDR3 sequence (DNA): TGTGCCAGCAGTTTAGGGGGACACCCAAACACCGGGGAGCTGTTTTTT.

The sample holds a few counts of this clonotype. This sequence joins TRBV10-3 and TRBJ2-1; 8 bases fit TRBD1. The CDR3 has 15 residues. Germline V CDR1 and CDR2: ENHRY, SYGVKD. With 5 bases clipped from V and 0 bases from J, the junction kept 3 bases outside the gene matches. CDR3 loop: CAISPGQGSYNEQFF. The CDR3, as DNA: TGTGCCATCAGTCCCGGACAGGGCTCCTACAATGAGCAGTTCTTC.

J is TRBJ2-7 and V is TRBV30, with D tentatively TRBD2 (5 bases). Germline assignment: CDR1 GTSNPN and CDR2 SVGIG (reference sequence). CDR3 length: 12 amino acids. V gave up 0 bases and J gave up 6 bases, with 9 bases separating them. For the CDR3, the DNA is TGTGCCTGGAGTGTACAAGGAGGCGAGCAGTACTTC. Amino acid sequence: CAWSVQGGEQYF.

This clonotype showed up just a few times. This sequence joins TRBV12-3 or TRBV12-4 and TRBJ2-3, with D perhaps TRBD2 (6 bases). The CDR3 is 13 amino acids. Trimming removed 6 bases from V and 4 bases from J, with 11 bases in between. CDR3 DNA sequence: TGTGCCAGCAGCCCGGGACTTCCAGATACGCAGTATTTT. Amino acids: CASSPGLPDTQYF.

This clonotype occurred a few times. The CDR3 sequence: CASSPALQRPNTEAFF. The CDR3 nucleotides read TGCGCCAGCAGCCCGGCCCTGCAGCGGCCGAACACTGAAGCTTTCTTT. The chain joins TRBV4-1 to TRBJ1-1; no reliable D call. The CDR3 spans 16 residues. The germline V and J ends were trimmed by 4 bases and 1 base, with 16 bases remaining between them. The germline CDR1 and CDR2 sequences are MGHRA and YSYEKL.

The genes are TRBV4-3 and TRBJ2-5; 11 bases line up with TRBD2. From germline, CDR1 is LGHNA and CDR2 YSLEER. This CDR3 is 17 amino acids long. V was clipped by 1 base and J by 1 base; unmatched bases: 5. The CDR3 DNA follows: TGCGCCAGCAGCCAAGGGCTAGCGGGAGGATTCCAAGAGACCCAGTACTTC. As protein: CASSQGLAGGFQETQYF.

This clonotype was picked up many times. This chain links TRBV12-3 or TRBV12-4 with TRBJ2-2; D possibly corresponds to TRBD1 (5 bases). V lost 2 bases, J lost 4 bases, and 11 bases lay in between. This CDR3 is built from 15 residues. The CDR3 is CASSLRQGGTGELFF. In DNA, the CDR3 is TGTGCCAGCAGTTTAAGGCAGGGCGGCACCGGGGAGCTGTTTTTT.

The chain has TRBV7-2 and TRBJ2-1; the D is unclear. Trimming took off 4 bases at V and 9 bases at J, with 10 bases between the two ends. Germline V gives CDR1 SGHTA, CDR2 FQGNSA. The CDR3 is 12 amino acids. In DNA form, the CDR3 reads TGTGCCAGCAGCTCTCGAGTAGTTGAGCAGTTCTTC. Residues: CASSSRVVEQFF.

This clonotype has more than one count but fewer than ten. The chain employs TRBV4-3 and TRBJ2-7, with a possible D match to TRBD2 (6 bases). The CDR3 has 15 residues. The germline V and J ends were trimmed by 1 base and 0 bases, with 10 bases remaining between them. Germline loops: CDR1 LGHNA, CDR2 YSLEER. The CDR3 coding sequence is TGCGCCAGCAGCCAAGGAGCGGAGGGCTCCTACGAGCAGTACTTC. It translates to CASSQGAEGSYEQYF.

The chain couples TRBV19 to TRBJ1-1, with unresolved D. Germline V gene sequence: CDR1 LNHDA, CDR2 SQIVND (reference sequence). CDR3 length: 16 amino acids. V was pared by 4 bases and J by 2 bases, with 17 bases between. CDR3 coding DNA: TGTGCCAGTAGTACCCTCCTGAGGGATACCAACACTGAAGCTTTCTTT. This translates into CASSTLLRDTNTEAFF.

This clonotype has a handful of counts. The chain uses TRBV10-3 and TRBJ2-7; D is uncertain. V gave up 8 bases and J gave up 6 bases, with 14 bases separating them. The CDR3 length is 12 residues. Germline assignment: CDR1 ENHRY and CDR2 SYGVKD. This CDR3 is CAIGAPAGEQYF. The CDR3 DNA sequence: TGTGCCATCGGAGCCCCTGCTGGCGAGCAGTACTTC.

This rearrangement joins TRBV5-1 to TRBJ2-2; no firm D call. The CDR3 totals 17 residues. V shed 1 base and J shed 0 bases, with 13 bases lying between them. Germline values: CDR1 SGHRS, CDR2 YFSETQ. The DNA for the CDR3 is TGCGCCAGCAGCTTGCGTCCGGGTAGTCCGAACACCGGGGAGCTGTTTTTT. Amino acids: CASSLRPGSPNTGELFF.

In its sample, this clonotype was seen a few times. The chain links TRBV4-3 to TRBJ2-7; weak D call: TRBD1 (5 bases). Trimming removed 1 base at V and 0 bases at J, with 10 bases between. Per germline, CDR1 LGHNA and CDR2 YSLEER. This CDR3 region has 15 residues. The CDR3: CASSQGTPGSYEQYF. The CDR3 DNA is TGCGCCAGCAGCCAAGGGACACCCGGCTCCTACGAGCAGTACTTC.

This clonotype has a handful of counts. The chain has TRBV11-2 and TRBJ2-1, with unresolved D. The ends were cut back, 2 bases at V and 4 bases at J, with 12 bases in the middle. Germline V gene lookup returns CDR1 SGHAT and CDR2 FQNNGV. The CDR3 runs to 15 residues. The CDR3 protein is CASSLYAQSYNEQFF. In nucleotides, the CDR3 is TGTGCCAGCAGCTTATACGCCCAGTCTTACAATGAGCAGTTCTTC.